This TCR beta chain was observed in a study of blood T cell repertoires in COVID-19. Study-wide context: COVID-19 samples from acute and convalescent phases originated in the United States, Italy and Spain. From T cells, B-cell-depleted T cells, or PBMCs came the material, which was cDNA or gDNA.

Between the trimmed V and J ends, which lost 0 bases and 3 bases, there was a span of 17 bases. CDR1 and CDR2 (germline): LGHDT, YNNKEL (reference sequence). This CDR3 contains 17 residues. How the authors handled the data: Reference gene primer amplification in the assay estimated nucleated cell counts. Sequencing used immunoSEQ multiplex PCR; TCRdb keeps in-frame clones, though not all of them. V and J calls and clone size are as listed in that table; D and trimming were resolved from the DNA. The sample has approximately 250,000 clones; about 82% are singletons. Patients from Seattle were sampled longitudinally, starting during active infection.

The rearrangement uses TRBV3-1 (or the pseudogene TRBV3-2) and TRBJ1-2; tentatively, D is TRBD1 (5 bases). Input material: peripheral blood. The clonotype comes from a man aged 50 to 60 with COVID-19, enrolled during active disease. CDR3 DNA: TGTGCCAGCAGCCAAGATGGGGTGGCCAGGGCCCACTATGGCTACACCTTC. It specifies CASSQDGVARAHYGYTF.